This entry is about one T cell receptor (beta chain). Its antigen is not identified. This entry belongs to a study of T cells expressing NK-cell markers. TCRdb processed the 5' RACE reads again and assigns one entry to each CDR3 protein, with no DNA. The sample totals some 150,000 distinct CDR3 sequences. Study-level points and caveats: Once again these clonotypes came out on top in the CD3+CD56-NKG2C+ fraction of a few donors. The study did not resolve the HCMV specificity of expanded NKG2C+ T cell clones.

What was sequenced was blood T cells: a sorted CD56 or NKG2C T cell subset, CD4+ or CD8+ T cells, or bulk PBMC T cells (not recorded which). The receptor's source is a woman in her 50s in good health.

This CDR3 is CASSHSGFYNEQFF. This rearrangement joins TRBV4-2 to TRBJ2-1; the D gene TCRdb calls, TRBD2, cannot be checked with no DNA. The CDR3 is 14 amino acids. Germline V gene data show CDR1 as LGHNA and CDR2 as YNFKEQ.